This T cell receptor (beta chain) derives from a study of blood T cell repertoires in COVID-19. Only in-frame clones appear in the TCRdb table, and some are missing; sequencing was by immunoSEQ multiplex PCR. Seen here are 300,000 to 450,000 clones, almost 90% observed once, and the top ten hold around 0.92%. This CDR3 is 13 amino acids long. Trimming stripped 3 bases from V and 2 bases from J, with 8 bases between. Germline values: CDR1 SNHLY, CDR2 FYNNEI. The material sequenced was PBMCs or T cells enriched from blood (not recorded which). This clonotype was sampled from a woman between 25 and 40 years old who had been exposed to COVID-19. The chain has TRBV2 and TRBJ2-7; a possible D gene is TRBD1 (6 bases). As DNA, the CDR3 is TGTGCCAGCAGTGAGGGACACCCCTACGAGCAGTACTTC. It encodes CASSEGHPYEQYF.